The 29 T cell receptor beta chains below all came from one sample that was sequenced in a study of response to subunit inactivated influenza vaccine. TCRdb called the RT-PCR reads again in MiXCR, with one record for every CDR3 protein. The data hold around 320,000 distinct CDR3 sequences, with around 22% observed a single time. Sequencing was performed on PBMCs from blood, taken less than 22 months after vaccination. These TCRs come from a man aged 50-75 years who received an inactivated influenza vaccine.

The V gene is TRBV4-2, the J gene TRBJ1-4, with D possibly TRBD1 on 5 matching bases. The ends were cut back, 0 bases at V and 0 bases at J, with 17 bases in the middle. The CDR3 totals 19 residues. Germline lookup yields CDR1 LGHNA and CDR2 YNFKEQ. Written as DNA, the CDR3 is TGTGCCAGCAGCCAAGAGGACCTTAGGGGCTCACCAACTAATGAAAAACTGTTTTTT. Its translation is CASSQEDLRGSPTNEKLFF.

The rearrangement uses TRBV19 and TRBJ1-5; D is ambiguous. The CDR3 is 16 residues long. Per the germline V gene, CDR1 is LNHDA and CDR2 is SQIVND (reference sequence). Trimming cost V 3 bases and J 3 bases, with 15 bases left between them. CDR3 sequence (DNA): TGTGCCAGTAGTATTAGAGGGCGTATGACCAATCAGCCCCAGCATTTT. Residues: CASSIRGRMTNQPQHF.

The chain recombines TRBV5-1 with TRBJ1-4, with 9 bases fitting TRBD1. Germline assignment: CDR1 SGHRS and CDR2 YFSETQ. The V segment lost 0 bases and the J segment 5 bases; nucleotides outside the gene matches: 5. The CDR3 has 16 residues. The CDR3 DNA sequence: TGCGCCAGCAGCTTGGAAGGACAGGGGTGGAATGAAAAACTGTTTTTT. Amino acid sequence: CASSLEGQGWNEKLFF. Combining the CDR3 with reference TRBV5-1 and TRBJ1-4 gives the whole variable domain KAGVTQTPRYLIKTRGQQVTLSCSPISGHRSVSWYQQTPGQGLQFLFEYFSETQRNKGNFPGRFSGRQFSNSRSEMNVSTLELGDSALYLCASSLEGQGWNEKLFFGSGTQLSVL.

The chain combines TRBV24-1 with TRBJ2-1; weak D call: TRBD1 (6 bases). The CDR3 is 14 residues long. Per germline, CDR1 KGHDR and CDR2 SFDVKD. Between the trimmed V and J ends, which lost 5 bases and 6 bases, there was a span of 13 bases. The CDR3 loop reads CATSGPGRGNEQFF. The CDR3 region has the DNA TGTGCCACCAGTGGACCCGGCAGGGGCAATGAGCAGTTCTTC.

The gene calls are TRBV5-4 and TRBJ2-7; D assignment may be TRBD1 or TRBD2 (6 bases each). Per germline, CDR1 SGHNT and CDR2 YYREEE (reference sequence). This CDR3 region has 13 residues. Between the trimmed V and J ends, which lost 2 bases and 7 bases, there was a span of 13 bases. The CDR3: CASSFGGPGEQYF. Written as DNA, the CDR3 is TGTGCCAGCAGCTTTGGGGGGCCTGGGGAGCAGTACTTC.

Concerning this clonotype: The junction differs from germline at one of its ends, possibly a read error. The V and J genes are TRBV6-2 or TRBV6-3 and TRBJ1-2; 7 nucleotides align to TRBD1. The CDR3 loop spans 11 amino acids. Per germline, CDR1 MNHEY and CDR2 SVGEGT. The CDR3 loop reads CASRDRSFWAF. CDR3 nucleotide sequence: TGTGCCAGCAGGGACAGGAGCTTTTGGGCCTTC.

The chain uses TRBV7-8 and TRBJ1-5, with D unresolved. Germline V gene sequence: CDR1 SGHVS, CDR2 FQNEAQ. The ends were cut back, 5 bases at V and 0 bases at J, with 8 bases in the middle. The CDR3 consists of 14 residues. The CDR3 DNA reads TGTGCCAGCAGCCCAAGCCATAGCAATCAGCCCCAGCATTTT. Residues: CASSPSHSNQPQHF.

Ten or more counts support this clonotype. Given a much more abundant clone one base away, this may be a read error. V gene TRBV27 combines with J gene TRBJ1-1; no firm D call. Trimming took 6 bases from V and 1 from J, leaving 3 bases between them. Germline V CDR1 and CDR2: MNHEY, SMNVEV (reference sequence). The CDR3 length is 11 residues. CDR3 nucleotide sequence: TGTGCCAGCAGCCAGAACACTGAAGCTTTCTTT. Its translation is CASSQNTEAFF.

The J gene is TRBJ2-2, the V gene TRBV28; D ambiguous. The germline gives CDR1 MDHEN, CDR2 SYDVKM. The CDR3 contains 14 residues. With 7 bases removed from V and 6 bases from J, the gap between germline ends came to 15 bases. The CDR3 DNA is TGTGCCAGCACCCCCTCTGGGGTGGCCGGGGAGCTGTTTTTT. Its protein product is CASTPSGVAGELFF. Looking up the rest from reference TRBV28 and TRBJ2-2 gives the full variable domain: DVKVTQSSRYLVKRTGEKVFLECVQDMDHENMFWYRQDPGLGLRLIYFSYDVKMKEKGDIPEGYSVSREKKERFSLILESASTNQTSMYLCASTPSGVAGELFFGEGSRLTVL.

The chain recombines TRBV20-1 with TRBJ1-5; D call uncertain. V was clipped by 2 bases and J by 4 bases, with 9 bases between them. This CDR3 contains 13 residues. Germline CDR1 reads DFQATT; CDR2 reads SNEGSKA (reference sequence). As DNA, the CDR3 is TGCAGTGCTAGATTGGGGATAAATCAGCCCCAGCATTTT. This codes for CSARLGINQPQHF.

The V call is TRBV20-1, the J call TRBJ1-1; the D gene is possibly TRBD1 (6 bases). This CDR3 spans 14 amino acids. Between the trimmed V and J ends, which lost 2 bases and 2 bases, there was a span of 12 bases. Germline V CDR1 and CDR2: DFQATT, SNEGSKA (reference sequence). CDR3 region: CSARLGHQNTEAFF. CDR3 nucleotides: TGCAGTGCTAGACTGGGACATCAAAACACTGAAGCTTTCTTT.

The CDR3 DNA reads as TGCAGCACCCGGACATGGGTGGCTGAGCAGTTCTTC. Its protein product is CSTRTWVAEQFF. V usage is TRBV29-1 and J usage is TRBJ2-1; TRBD1 is a possible D gene (5 bases). Germline loops: CDR1 SQVTM, CDR2 ANQGSEA. Trimming shortened V by 8 bases and J by 9 bases, and 17 bases separated the two germline ends. The CDR3 is made up of 12 amino acids.

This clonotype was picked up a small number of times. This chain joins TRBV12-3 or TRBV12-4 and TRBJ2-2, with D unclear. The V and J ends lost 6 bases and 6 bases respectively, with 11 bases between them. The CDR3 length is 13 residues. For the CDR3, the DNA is TGTGCCAGCAGCCGTTCGTCGCCCGGGGAGCTGTTTTTT. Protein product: CASSRSSPGELFF.

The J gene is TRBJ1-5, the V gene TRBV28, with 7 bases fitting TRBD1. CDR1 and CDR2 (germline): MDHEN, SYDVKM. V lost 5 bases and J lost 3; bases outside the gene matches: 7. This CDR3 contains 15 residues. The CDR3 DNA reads TGTGCCAGCAGTCTTACAGGGGCGAACAATCAGCCCCAGCATTTT. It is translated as CASSLTGANNQPQHF.

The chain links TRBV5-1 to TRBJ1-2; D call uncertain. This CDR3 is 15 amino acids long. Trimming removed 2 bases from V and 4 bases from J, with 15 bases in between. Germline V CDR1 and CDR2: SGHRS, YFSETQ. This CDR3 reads CASSLDTGRAYGYTF. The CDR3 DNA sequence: TGCGCCAGCAGCTTAGACACGGGGAGGGCCTATGGCTACACCTTC.

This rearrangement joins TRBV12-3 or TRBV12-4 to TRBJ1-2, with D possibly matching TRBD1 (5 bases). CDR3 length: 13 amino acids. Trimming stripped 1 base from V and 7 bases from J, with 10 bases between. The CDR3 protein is CASSLGGAGGYTF. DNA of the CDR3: TGTGCCAGCAGTTTAGGAGGGGCCGGTGGCTACACCTTC.

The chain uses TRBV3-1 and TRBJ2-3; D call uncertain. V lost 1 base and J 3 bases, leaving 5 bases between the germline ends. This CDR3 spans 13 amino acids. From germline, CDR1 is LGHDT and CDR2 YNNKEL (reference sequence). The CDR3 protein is CASSQGGTDTQYF. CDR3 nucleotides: TGTGCCAGCAGCCAAGGGGGAACAGATACGCAGTATTTT.

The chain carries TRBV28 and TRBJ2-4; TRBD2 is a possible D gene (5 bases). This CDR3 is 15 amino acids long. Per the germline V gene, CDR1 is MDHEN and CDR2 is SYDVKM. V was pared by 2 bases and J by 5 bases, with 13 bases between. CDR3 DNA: TGTGCCAGCAGTTTAGGTCCCAGCGGCCAAAACATTCAGTACTTC. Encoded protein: CASSLGPSGQNIQYF.

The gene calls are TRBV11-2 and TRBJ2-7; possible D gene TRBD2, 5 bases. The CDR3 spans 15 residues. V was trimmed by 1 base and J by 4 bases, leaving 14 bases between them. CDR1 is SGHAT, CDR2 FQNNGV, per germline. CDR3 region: CASSLGTGVGYEQYF. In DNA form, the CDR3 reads TGTGCCAGCAGCTTAGGGACTGGGGTAGGGTACGAGCAGTACTTC.

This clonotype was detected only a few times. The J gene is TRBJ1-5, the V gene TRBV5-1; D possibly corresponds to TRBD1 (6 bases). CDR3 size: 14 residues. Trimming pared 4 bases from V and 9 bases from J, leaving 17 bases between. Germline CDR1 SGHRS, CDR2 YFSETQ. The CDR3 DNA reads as TGCGCCAGCAGCCCGGACAGCCGCCGGGGGCCCCAGCATTTT. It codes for CASSPDSRRGPQHF.

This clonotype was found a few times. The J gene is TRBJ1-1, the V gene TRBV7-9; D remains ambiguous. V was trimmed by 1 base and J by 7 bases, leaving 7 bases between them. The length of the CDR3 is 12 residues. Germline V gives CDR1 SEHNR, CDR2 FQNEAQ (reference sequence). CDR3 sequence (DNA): TGTGCCAGCAGCTTAGTGGCCGTTGAAGCTTTCTTT. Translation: CASSLVAVEAFF.

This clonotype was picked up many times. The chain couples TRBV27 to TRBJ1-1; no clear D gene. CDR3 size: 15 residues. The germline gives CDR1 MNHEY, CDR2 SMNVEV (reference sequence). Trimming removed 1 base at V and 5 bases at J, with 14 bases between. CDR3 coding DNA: TGTGCCAGCAGTTTATTTCCCAGCAGAGATACTGAAGCTTTCTTT. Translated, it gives CASSLFPSRDTEAFF.

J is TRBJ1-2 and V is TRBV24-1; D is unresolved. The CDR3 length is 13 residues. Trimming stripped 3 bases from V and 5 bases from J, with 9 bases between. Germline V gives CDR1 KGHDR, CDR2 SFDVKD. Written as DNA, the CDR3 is TGTGCCACCAGTGATCTGACGGGATATGGCTACACCTTC. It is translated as CATSDLTGYGYTF.

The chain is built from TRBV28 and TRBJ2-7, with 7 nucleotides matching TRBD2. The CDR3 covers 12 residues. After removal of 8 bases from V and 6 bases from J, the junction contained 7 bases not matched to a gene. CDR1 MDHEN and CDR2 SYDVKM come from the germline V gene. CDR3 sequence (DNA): TGTGCCAGCGGCTCTAGCGGAGGCGAGCAGTACTTC. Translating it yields CASGSSGGEQYF.

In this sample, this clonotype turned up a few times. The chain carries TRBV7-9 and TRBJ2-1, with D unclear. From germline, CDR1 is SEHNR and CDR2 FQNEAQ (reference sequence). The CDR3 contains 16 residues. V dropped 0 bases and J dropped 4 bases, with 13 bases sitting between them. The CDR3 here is CASSLAPPVPYNEQFF. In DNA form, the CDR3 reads TGTGCCAGCAGCTTAGCGCCCCCCGTACCTTACAATGAGCAGTTCTTC.

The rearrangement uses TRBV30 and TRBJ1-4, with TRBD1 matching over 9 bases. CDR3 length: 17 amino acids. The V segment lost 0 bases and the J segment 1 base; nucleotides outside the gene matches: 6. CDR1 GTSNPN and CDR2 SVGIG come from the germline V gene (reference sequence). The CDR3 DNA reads TGTGCCTGGAGTGTACAGGGGGCGCGGTTAACTAATGAAAAACTGTTTTTT. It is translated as CAWSVQGARLTNEKLFF. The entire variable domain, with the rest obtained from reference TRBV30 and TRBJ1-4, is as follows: SQTIHQWPATLVQPVGSPLSLECTVEGTSNPNLYWYRQAAGRGLQLLFYSVGIGQISSEVPQNLSASRPQDRQFILSSKKLLLSDSGFYLCAWSVQGARLTNEKLFFGSGTQLSVL.

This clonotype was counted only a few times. CDR3 bases: TGTGCCACTTGGGACAGGGCTGCCGGTTCCTCCTACGAGCAGTACTTC. Protein: CATWDRAAGSSYEQYF. This chain links TRBV10-3 with TRBJ2-7, with 9 positions matching TRBD1. The V gene end was trimmed by 10 bases and the J gene end by 0 bases; junction bases not matched to a gene: 13. Germline V gives CDR1 ENHRY, CDR2 SYGVKD. The CDR3 spans 16 residues.

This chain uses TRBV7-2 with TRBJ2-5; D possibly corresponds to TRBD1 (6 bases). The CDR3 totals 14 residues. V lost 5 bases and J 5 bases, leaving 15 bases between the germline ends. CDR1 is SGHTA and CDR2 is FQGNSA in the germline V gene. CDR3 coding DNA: TGTGCCAGCAGCGATGGACAGAGTTGGGAGACCCAGTACTTC. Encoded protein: CASSDGQSWETQYF.

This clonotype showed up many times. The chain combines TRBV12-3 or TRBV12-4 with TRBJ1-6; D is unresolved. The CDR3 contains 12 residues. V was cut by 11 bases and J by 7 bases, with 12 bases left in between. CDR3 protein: CAVTVGNSPLHF. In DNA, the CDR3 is TGTGCCGTAACTGTCGGAAATTCACCCCTCCACTTT.